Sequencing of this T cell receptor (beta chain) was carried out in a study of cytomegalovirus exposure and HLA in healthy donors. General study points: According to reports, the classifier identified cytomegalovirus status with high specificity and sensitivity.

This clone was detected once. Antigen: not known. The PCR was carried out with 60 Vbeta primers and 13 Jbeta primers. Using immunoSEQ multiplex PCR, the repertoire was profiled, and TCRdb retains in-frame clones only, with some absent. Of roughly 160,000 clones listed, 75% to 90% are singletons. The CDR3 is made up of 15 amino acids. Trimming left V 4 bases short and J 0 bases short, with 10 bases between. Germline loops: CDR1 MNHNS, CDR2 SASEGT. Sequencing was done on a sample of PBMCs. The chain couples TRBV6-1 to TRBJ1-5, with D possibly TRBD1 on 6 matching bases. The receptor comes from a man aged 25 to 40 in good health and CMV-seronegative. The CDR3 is CASSAYRDSNQPQHF. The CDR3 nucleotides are TGTGCCAGCAGTGCTTACAGGGATAGCAATCAGCCCCAGCATTTT.